The sequence of this T cell receptor (beta chain) was determined in a study of cytomegalovirus exposure and HLA in healthy donors. Notes on this clone: Its antigen is currently unknown.

Study-level points and caveats: TCR beta V- and J-gene trimming was later associated with a missense DCLRE1C variant. In an earlier analysis, most TCR beta V segments were productive about 87% or about 30% of the time. In vitro data verified a few CMV-associated chains as specific for CMV antigens.

It was with 60 Vbeta and 13 Jbeta primers that the PCR ran. How the authors handled the data: Roughly 10 million shared chains were among approximately 80 million unique TCR beta chains counted in a later analysis. Method: immunoSEQ multiplex PCR; TCRdb's copy keeps in-frame clones and lacks some. V, J and clone size were drawn from that table, and D and trimming were deduced from the DNA. The sample lists roughly 190,000 clones; more than 70% were seen once. Germline V gives CDR1 LGHNA, CDR2 YNFKEQ. Trimming removed 1 base from V and 0 bases from J; junction bases left unmatched: 15. The CDR3 contains 21 residues.

Specimen: PBMCs. The V and J genes are TRBV4-2 and TRBJ1-6; 7 bases are a match to TRBD1. The receptor was derived from a man aged 30-40 years in good health and CMV-seropositive. The CDR3, as DNA: TGTGCCAGCAGCCAAGCCTGGGACAGCGGAAACCCCTTCTCCTATAATTCACCCCTCCACTTT. As protein: CASSQAWDSGNPFSYNSPLHF.